The entry that follows covers one T cell receptor (beta chain) sequence. Its target antigen remains unknown. There are no base qualities to consult, and no much larger clone falls within one base. The sample's time point label is to be understood as: blood 4 weeks post-SBRT, at nephrectomy. Explained via the paper, the treatment or condition label denotes: 15 Gy SBRT to primary tumor, nephrectomy 4 weeks later. The samples were obtained from a clinical trial, where primary renal cell carcinomas were treated with 15 Gy stereotactic body radiation therapy and then removed by nephrectomy 4 weeks afterward. To track tumor-enriched clonotypes, serial peripheral blood was sampled from radiation-treated patients at baseline and at 2 weeks and 4 weeks after SBRT. Every patient's renal cell carcinoma showed clear cell pathology. The QIAamp DNA Blood Mini Kit (Qiagen) was used to prepare genomic DNA for TCR sequencing. The analyses included just those samples that passed every quality control check.

This sample was taken from a study of radiation and T cells in renal cell carcinoma (dated by TCRdb to the early 2020s). Regarding the complete study: TCR beta sequencing covered roughly 53 samples in total, comprising some 26 tumors and approximately 27 peripheral blood samples. The last blood draw happened 4 weeks after radiation, timed to coincide with nephrectomy. Across all 53 samples, over 4,000,000 unique CDR3 nucleotide sequences encoding roughly 2,800,000 unique CDR3 amino acid sequences were identified. Overall results and qualifications from the work: With a single-armed trial design, the study had no way to address how radiation dose or scheduling affects the TCR repertoire. Top tumor clonotypes rose in blood from baseline to 2 weeks post-radiation, then contracted by 4 weeks, suggesting transient expansion of tumor-resident clones. Changes in the blood repertoire were not tracked past 4 weeks after treatment. Because pretreatment tumor biopsies were not available, the study could not determine whether clonotypes were already present within the tumor at baseline.

Following the manufacturer's recommendations, the immunoSEQ kit was used to generate TCR beta libraries from genomic DNA. To prepare the libraries, a first multiplex PCR with proprietary primers was run, followed by a second PCR that added unique barcodes, and a bead cleanup was done after each round. A kit-provided positive control reaction and a negative control reaction were included in every sample batch. The final libraries were assessed on an Agilent 4200 TapeStation D1000 ScreenTape, pooled by volume, and quantified by qPCR. Sequencing was performed on an Illumina NextSeq500 with a MidOutput 150-cycle cartridge, and 156 Read1 and 15 Index1 cycles were run with kit custom primers. The pooled library was loaded at 0.8 to 1 pM, with a roughly 21% PhiX control spiked in. The study's processing was this. The vendor-processed data were analyzed in R, and a clonotype was defined as all T cells that share the same CDR3 nucleotide sequence. In the clone abundance analyses, frequencies were normalized to the 10,000 most abundant clones in each sample. Before analysis, public T cell clones were removed, and these numbered fewer than five per sample on average. A difference in abundance of at least 32-fold between compartments was used to define tumor-enriched and baseline blood-enriched clonotypes. A beta-binomial differential abundance model was used to identify clonotypes that were expanded or contracted between blood time points. The Baroni-Urbani and Buser coefficient was used to measure tumor-blood repertoire similarity, and groups were compared with two-tailed Wilcoxon tests in R. TCRdb provides this immuneACCESS table in a form limited to in-frame rearrangements. Some clones are lacking; in checked studies, under half of them reflect an unresolved V gene, and why the rest are absent is not known. D and trimming come from the DNA, and the V and J calls and clone size come from that table. A total of 150,000 to 200,000 clones appear in this sample, about 85% of them only once. About 11% of the sample comes from the top ten.

Taken from cysteine to phenylalanine, the CDR3 has 15 residues. The only DNA kept is the CDR3, 45 bases in frame from the first base. Relative to germline, V is 4 bases shorter and J is 5 bases shorter, with 15 bases between their ends. In the germline V gene (reference sequence), CDR1 corresponds to LNHNV and CDR2 to YYDKDF. The V gene is TRBV15 and the J gene is TRBJ1-5; TRBD1 is perhaps the D gene, given 6 matching bases. The specimen comprised blood, sampled from a patient whose treatment included radiotherapy and nephrectomy. This clonotype was sampled from a woman aged 45-60 years with renal cell carcinoma. The nucleotide sequence reads as follows: TGTGCCACCAGCAAGGGACAAATGATAGATCAGCCCCAGCATTTT. The translation is CATSKGQMIDQPQHF.